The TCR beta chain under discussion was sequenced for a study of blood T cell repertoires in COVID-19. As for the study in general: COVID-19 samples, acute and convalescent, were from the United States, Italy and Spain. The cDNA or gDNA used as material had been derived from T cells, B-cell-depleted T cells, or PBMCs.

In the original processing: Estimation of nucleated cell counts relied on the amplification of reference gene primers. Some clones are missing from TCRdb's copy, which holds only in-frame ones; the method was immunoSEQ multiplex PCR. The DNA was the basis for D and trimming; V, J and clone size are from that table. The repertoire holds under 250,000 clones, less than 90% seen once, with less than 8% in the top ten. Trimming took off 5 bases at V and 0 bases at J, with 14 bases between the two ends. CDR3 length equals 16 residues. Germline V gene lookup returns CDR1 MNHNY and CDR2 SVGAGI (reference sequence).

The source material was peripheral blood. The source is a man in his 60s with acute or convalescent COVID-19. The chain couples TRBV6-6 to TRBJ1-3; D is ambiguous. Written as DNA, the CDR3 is TGTGCCAGCAGTCGTTCGACCGGGAGCTCTGGAAACACCATATATTTT. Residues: CASSRSTGSSGNTIYF.